A single sample gave rise to the 11 T cell receptor beta chains below, sequenced in a study of shared clonotypes between healthy human individuals. Generated by immunoSEQ multiplex PCR, the TCRdb table keeps only in-frame clones and is missing some. The profile shows some 2,500,000 clones, 85% to 95% of them singletons. Sequencing used naive CD4+ T cells from PBMCs. Subset meaning: CD45RA+ positively selected. These receptors came from a man between 18 and 35 years old in good health. Some clones in this sample may be carry-over from other donors' samples.

V and J are TRBV11-2 and TRBJ2-1; 9 bases map to TRBD2. J gave up 0 bases and V 3 bases, and 3 bases lay outside the gene matches. CDR1 is SGHAT and CDR2 is FQNNGV in the germline V gene. The CDR3 is 16 amino acids. The DNA for the CDR3 is TGTGCCAGCAGCTTGCTAGCGGGGAACTCCTACAATGAGCAGTTCTTC. Translating it yields CASSLLAGNSYNEQFF.

On this clone: This CDR3 is also generated by other DNA sequences in the sample. V usage is TRBV7-2 and J usage is TRBJ1-1, with 7 bases aligning to TRBD1. V shed 4 bases and J 1 base; nucleotides not matched to a gene: 3. The CDR3 totals 14 residues. CDR1 is SGHTA, CDR2 FQGNSA, per germline. Written as DNA, the CDR3 is TGTGCCAGCAGCTATGGGACAGCGAACACTGAAGCTTTCTTT. Translated: CASSYGTANTEAFF.

The rearrangement uses TRBV4-1 and TRBJ2-2, with D possibly TRBD2 on 6 matching bases. Germline CDR1 is MGHRA and CDR2 is YSYEKL. The CDR3 sequence is 15 residues long. V was clipped by 2 bases and J by 5 bases, with 12 bases between them. Here the CDR3 reads CASSQTGLLTGELFF. CDR3 coding DNA: TGCGCCAGCAGCCAAACGGGACTCCTGACCGGGGAGCTGTTTTTT.

The chain links TRBV7-4 to TRBJ1-5; TRBD1 aligns across 7 bases. The CDR3 extends over 16 amino acids. Trimming took 7 bases from V and 0 from J; bases not matched to a gene: 9. The germline V gene has CDR1 SGHVT and CDR2 SQSDAQ. The CDR3 region has the DNA TGTGCCAGCAACTCCAGGGGGGGGGCTAGCAATCAGCCCCAGCATTTT. It translates to CASNSRGGASNQPQHF.

The chain is built from TRBV5-1 and TRBJ2-1; 8 nucleotides match TRBD2. CDR3 length: 16 amino acids. Germline CDR1 reads SGHRS; CDR2 reads YFSETQ. Trimming cost V 0 bases and J 2 bases; bases outside gene matches: 4. This CDR3 reads CASSLESGSPYNEQFF. Here the CDR3 DNA reads TGCGCCAGCAGCTTGGAGAGCGGGAGCCCCTACAATGAGCAGTTCTTC.

The chain has TRBV20-1 and TRBJ2-3; D unresolved. The CDR3 sequence is 11 residues long. Germline V lookup: CDR1 DFQATT, CDR2 SNEGSKA (reference sequence). Between the trimmed V and J ends, which lost 6 bases and 6 bases, there was a span of 10 bases. CDR3 DNA: TGCAGTGCCCCGCGTAGTGATACGCAGTATTTT. Its protein product is CSAPRSDTQYF.

The chain links TRBV6-1 to TRBJ2-1; tentatively, D is TRBD1 (6 bases). The germline V gene has CDR1 MNHNS and CDR2 SASEGT. The CDR3 is 13 residues long. V lost 11 bases and J 4 bases, leaving 15 bases between the germline ends. The CDR3 is CAATEQGYNEQFF. The CDR3 DNA reads as TGTGCCGCAACCGAACAGGGATACAATGAGCAGTTCTTC.

To note about this clone: Other DNA sequences of this sample code for an identical CDR3. The rearrangement links TRBV5-4 to TRBJ2-2, with 7 bases lining up with TRBD1. The CDR3 spans 15 residues. V trimming: 1 base; J trimming: 1 base; junction bases outside the gene matches: 1. Germline V lookup: CDR1 SGHNT, CDR2 YYREEE (reference sequence). The CDR3 loop reads CASSLRQGNTGELFF. The CDR3, as DNA: TGTGCCAGCAGCTTGAGACAGGGGAACACCGGGGAGCTGTTTTTT.

The chain is built from TRBV6-5 and TRBJ1-5; TRBD1 might be the D (5 bases). Trimming took off 11 bases at V and 5 bases at J, with 16 bases between the two ends. The CDR3 contains 13 residues. Germline CDR1 is MNHEY and CDR2 is SVGAGI. This chain's CDR3 is CAAHEGPHQPQHF. The CDR3 region has the DNA TGTGCCGCCCACGAGGGGCCCCATCAGCCCCAGCATTTT.

The rearrangement uses TRBV5-1 and TRBJ2-7; 10 bases agree with TRBD1. Germline CDR1 SGHRS, CDR2 YFSETQ. V lost 4 bases and J lost 3; bases outside the gene matches: 19. The CDR3 totals 19 residues. The CDR3 reads CASSPGRGTGEMGNYEQYF. The CDR3, as DNA: TGCGCCAGCAGCCCCGGACGTGGGACAGGGGAGATGGGGAACTACGAGCAGTACTTC.

The rearrangement links TRBV13 to TRBJ2-7, with 7 nucleotides matching TRBD2. Trimming took 1 base from V and 4 from J; bases not matched to a gene: 10. Per germline, CDR1 PRHDT and CDR2 FYEKMQ (reference sequence). The CDR3 length is 16 residues. This CDR3 reads CASSLAGRGGPYEQYF. The DNA of the CDR3 is TGTGCCAGCAGCTTAGCGGGGAGGGGAGGACCTTACGAGCAGTACTTC. Using reference TRBV13 and TRBJ2-7 for the parts outside the CDR3, the full variable domain is AAGVIQSPRHLIKEKRETATLKCYPIPRHDTVYWYQQGPGQDPQFLISFYEKMQSDKGSIPDRFSAQQFSDYHSELNMSSLELGDSALYFCASSLAGRGGPYEQYFGPGTRLTVT.